This T cell receptor beta chain comes out of a study of cytomegalovirus exposure and HLA in healthy donors. Points from the study as a whole: With DRB1 most and HLA-C fewest, TCR association rates differed between HLA loci in a later analysis.

Both 60 Vbeta primers and 13 Jbeta primers went into the PCR. Clones were read by immunoSEQ multiplex PCR, and TCRdb kept only the in-frame ones, dropping some. The sample shows just over 150,000 clones, around 80% of them seen only once. Trimming pared 4 bases from V and 2 bases from J, leaving 11 bases between. This CDR3 has 14 residues. Germline V CDR1 and CDR2: SGHRS, YFSETQ. Only one count was recorded for this clone. Its antigen is unidentified. The chain uses TRBV5-1 and TRBJ2-3, with D possibly TRBD1 on 5 matching bases. This receptor was taken from a male donor in good health and CMV-seropositive. Sequenced material: PBMCs. The CDR3 DNA sequence: TGCGCCAGCAGCCCCCAAGGGGACACAGATACGCAGTATTTT. Translated: CASSPQGDTDTQYF. Full variable domain (missing parts from reference TRBV5-1 and TRBJ2-3): KAGVTQTPRYLIKTRGQQVTLSCSPISGHRSVSWYQQTPGQGLQFLFEYFSETQRNKGNFPGRFSGRQFSNSRSEMNVSTLELGDSALYLCASSPQGDTDTQYFGPGTRLTVL.